This TCR beta chain is from a study of T cell repertoires in cytomegalovirus infection. Turning to this clonotype: The antigen is undetermined.

Findings of the study overall: Clonotype analysis showed dominance of the ex vivo response by HLA-C-restricted CMV-specific TCR beta clonotypes.

TCRdb reprocessed the reads via MiXCR and lists one record per CDR3 protein. The table shows about a million distinct CDR3 sequences, with around 31% occurring only once. CDR1 and CDR2 from the germline V gene are SGHRS and YFSETQ. V lost 2 bases and J lost 5; bases outside the gene matches: 6. The CDR3 length is 15 residues. This chain links TRBV5-1 with TRBJ2-1; 8 nucleotides align to TRBD2. The sequencing used cultured CD8+ T cells from PBMCs, collected from culture after CMV antigen stimulation. The TCR comes from a human donor in good health (CMV status not recorded). Some clones in this sample may be carry-over from other donors' samples. CDR3 protein: CASSFQRGPNNEQFF. In DNA, the CDR3 is TGCGCCAGCAGCTTTCAGCGGGGGCCTAACAATGAGCAGTTCTTC.